This T cell receptor beta chain was sequenced for a study of cytomegalovirus exposure and HLA in healthy donors. On the study more broadly: The use of the same platform for the roughly 110 validation repertoires and the 600 to 800 first-cohort repertoires was reported by a later analysis. Study findings and constraints: The classifier was said to identify cytomegalovirus status with high specificity and sensitivity. Most observed TCR sequences were rare, whereas some public TCRs were detected in many donors.

Sequenced by immunoSEQ multiplex PCR; TCRdb stores in-frame clones only, minus some. Seen here are about 120,000 clones, 70% to 90% observed once, and the top ten hold about 1.9%. On this clone: Its matching antigen is unknown.

The V end was cut by 1 base, the J end by 7 bases, with 10 bases between. The germline V gene has CDR1 SGHVS and CDR2 FQNEAQ. The CDR3 is made up of 13 amino acids. The donors were members of the roughly 120-subject validation cohort (separate from the roughly 700-subject first cohort). Sequencing was carried out using PBMCs. The V and J genes are TRBV7-8 and TRBJ1-2, with D hard to call. This receptor was obtained from a young woman in good health and CMV-seronegative. This CDR3 reads CASSLGYGFGYTF. The CDR3 DNA follows: TGTGCCAGCAGCTTAGGTTACGGTTTTGGCTACACCTTC.